This record looks at one T cell receptor beta chain sequence and its context. The length of the CDR3 is 17 residues. The V and J ends lost 0 bases and 2 bases, in that order; junction bases with no gene match: 8. In germline, CDR1 is MGHRA, CDR2 YSYEKL. The method was immunoSEQ multiplex PCR; TCRdb's version includes in-frame clones alone and lacks a portion of them. The data contain 130,000 or so clones, roughly four fifths of them singletons. This specimen comes from a study of blood T cell repertoires in COVID-19. On the study more broadly: The cDNA or gDNA used as material had been derived from T cells, B-cell-depleted T cells, or PBMCs.

Enrollees, about 18 to 90 years old, lived in fewer than 25 US areas. The V call is TRBV4-1, the J call TRBJ2-3; 7 nucleotides line up with TRBD2. Sequencing used PBMCs or T cells enriched from blood (not recorded which). This sequence originates from a man aged 35-49 years with acute COVID-19. The CDR3 loop reads CASSQDHRLAVTDTQYF. CDR3 DNA: TGCGCCAGCAGCCAAGATCATCGGCTAGCGGTCACAGATACGCAGTATTTT.